The source of this TCR beta chain is a study of OX40 agonist ivuxolimab in advanced cancers. With regard to the full study: The costimulatory receptor OX40 (CD134) was targeted by ivuxolimab, a fully human IgG2 agonistic monoclonal antibody. Intravenous ivuxolimab was administered to patients every 2 weeks at six dose levels: 0.01, 0.1, 0.3, 1.5, 3 and 10 mg/kg. Among the approximately 50 dose-escalation patients, 19 had hepatocellular carcinoma, roughly 15 melanoma, 9 renal cell carcinoma and 9 head and neck cancer. In the dose-escalation cohort, roughly four fifths of patients were male, and the mean age was approximately 60 years, with a range of roughly 23 to 85. Patients were allowed to have had prior anti-PD-1, anti-PD-L1 or anti-CTLA-4 therapy, and around 41% of the dose-escalation patients had previously received checkpoint inhibitors. Partial responses were achieved by three dose-escalation patients, of whom one had hepatocellular carcinoma and two had cutaneous melanoma. Peripheral TCRbeta sequencing was intended to test whether TCR sequence diversity was altered and clonal T-cell expansion was caused by ivuxolimab. The monotherapy dose-escalation portion (N of about 52 patients) of the phase I ivuxolimab trial is reported in the paper.

To sequence the TCRbeta CDR3 region, genomic DNA was isolated from the sorted cells. TCRbeta CDR3 regions were sequenced using the immunoSEQ Assay. This is the immuneACCESS table as TCRdb keeps it, with only in-frame sequences that have V and J called. A part of the clones is gone; compared with another copy, unresolved V genes explain less than half, and the rest is unexplained. This sample is represented by roughly 61,000 clones; about 88% of them were singletons. The top ten constitute less than 0.6% of the sample. Spanning cysteine to phenylalanine, the CDR3 consists of 14 amino acids. Only CDR3 DNA remains: 42 bases, in frame from the first base. CDR1 and CDR2, per the germline V gene (reference sequence), are SEHNR and FQNEAQ. Germline trimming amounts to 1 base on V and 2 bases on J, with 0 as the count of junction bases outside the gene matches. Patients with a history of autoimmune disease or receiving systemic immunosuppression were excluded from the trial. In every dose cohort, peripheral blood was drawn for TCR sequencing at baseline, cycle 4 day 1, and cycle 7 day 1. Samples came from an open-label, multicenter, first-in-human phase I dose-escalation trial of ivuxolimab. Adults with locally advanced or metastatic head and neck squamous cell, hepatocellular, melanoma or renal cell carcinoma were enrolled in the trial. Before TCR sequencing, CD4+ T cells and CD8+ T cells were sorted from peripheral blood as separate populations.

Only a few counts were recorded for this clone. This receptor's antigen is unknown. No much larger clonotype is one base removed from it; base qualities were not supplied. Study-level results and caveats: The antigen specificity of the peripheral T cells that underwent clonal expansion was not determined. In the 0.1-3.0 mg/kg groups, partial responders were among the patients with the lowest normalized peripheral clonal expansion, particularly in CD8+ T cells. Clonal expansion of both CD4+ and CD8+ blood T cells was observed from baseline to week 6 at doses 0.1 to 3.0 mg/kg. Low levels of normalized T-cell clonal expansion were also seen in some nonresponding patients. After ivuxolimab, CD8+ T cells had more expanded clones than CD4+ T cells on average.

The receptor's source is an adult with an advanced solid tumor such as melanoma, head and neck, liver or kidney cancer. The rearrangement combines TRBV7-9 with TRBJ1-2; 8 bases in the middle match TRBD1. The sequences come from CD4+ or CD8+ T cells sorted from blood, collected in a trial of the OX40 agonist ivuxolimab. The nucleotide sequence reads as follows: TGTGCCAGCAGCTTAGGACAGGGGAACTATGGCTACACCTTC. Its product reads: CASSLGQGNYGYTF.